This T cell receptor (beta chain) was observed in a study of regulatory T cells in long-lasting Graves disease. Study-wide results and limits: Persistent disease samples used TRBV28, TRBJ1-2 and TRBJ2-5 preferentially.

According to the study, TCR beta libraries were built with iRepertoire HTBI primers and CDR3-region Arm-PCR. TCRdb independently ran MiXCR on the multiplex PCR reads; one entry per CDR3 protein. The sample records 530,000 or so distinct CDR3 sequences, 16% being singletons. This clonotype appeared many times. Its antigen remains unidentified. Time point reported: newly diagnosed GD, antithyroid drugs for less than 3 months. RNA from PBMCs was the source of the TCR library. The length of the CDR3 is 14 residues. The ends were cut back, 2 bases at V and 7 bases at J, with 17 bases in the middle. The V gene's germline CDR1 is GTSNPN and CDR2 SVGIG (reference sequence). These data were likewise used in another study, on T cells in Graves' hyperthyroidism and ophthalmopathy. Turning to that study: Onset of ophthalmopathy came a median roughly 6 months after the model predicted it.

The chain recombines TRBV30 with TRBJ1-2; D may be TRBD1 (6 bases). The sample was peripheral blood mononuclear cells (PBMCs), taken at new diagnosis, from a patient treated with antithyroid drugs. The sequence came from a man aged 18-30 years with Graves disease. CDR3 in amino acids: CAWSLGTTSLGYTF. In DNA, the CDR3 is TGTGCCTGGAGTCTCGGGACAACATCCCTTGGCTACACCTTC.